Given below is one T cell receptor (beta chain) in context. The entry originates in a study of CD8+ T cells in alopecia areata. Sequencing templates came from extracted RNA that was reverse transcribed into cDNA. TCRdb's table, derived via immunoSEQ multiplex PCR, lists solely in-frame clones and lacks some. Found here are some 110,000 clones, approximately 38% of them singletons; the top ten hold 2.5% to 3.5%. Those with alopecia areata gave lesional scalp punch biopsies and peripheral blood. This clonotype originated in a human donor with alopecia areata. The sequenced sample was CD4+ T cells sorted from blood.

The CDR3 DNA reads TGTGCCAGCTCACCACCGTTTTCAGGGAATAACTATGGCTACACCTTC. Its protein product is CASSPPFSGNNYGYTF. The chain carries TRBV18 and TRBJ1-2, with a weak D call TRBD1 (5 bases). This CDR3 has 16 amino acids. V dropped 0 bases and J dropped 1 base, with 12 bases sitting between them. Germline V gene sequence: CDR1 KGHSH, CDR2 LQKENI.